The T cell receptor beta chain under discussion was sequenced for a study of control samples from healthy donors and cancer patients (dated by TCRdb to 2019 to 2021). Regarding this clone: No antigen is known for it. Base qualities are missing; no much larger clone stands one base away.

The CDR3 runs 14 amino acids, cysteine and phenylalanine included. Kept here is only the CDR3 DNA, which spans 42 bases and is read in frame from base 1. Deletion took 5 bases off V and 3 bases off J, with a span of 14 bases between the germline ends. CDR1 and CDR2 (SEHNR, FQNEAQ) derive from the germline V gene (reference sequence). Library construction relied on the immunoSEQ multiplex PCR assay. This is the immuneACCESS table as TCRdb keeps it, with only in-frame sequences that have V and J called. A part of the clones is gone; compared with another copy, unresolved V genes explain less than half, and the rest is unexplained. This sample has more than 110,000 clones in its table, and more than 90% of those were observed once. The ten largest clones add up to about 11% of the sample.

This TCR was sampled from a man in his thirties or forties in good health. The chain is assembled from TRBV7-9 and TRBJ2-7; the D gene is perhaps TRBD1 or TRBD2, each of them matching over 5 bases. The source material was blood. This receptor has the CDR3 CASSIRDGFYEQYF. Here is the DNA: TGTGCCAGCAGCATCCGGGACGGCTTCTACGAGCAGTACTTC.